The clone carrying this T cell receptor beta chain was picked up one time. Deep was the level used in running the assay. Original processing notes: Junction-only sequences produced by ImmunoSEQ had no quality scores, so filtering differed. TCRdb's copy holds only in-frame clones and misses some; the assay was immunoSEQ multiplex PCR. V and J calls and clone size come straight from that table; D and trimming were deduced from the DNA. The sample has about 2.4 million clones, around nine tenths seen once. The data derive from a study of shared clonotypes between healthy human individuals. For the study at large: For every donor, three CD4 naive, three CD4 memory, two CD8 naive and one CD8 memory plates were used.

A split of CD4+ cells into CD45RA+ naive and CD45RA-negative memory subsets was performed. This CDR3 is 14 amino acids long. The germline V gene encodes CDR1 SGHTA and CDR2 FQGNSA. V dropped 2 bases and J dropped 1 base, with 7 bases sitting between them. The chain has TRBV7-2 and TRBJ2-3; D is undetermined. Sequences were obtained from naive CD4+ T cells sorted from blood. Subset defined: CD45RA+ positively selected. The TCR originated in a man aged 18 to 30 in good health. The CDR3 DNA sequence: TGTGCCAGCAGCTTAATGAGCCGCACAGATACGCAGTATTTT. Its protein product is CASSLMSRTDTQYF.